These 2 T cell receptor beta chains share one sample of origin, sequenced in a study of blood T cell repertoires in COVID-19 (dated by TCRdb to 2018 to 2020). Libraries were built with the immunoSEQ multiplex PCR assay. In TCRdb, the immuneACCESS table is reduced to in-frame sequences with V and J assigned. These tables do not hold every clone; where another copy was compared, an unresolved V gene accounts for under half, and the others remain unexplained. For this sample the table gives 300,000 to 400,000 clones, of which 75% to 90% were detected only once. The top ten clones comprise less than 1.2% of the sample. Sequencing was done on a sample of PBMCs or T cells enriched from blood (not recorded which). The receptors were gathered from a young man who had recovered from COVID-19.

The V call is TRBV28, the J call TRBJ1-3; 9 nucleotides align to TRBD1. Germline CDR1 is MDHEN and CDR2 is SYDVKM. The V gene end was trimmed by 3 bases and the J gene end by 4 bases; junction bases not matched to a gene: 13. This CDR3 contains 18 residues. The CDR3 is CASSFSGTGPFGGNTIYF. The CDR3 bases are TGTGCCAGCAGTTTCTCCGGGACAGGGCCCTTCGGAGGAAACACCATATATTTT.

This rearrangement joins TRBV18 to TRBJ1-6; 9 bases align to TRBD1. The CDR3 has 14 amino acids. Trimming cost V 5 bases and J 10 bases; bases outside gene matches: 6. Germline CDR1 and CDR2: KGHSH and LQKENI. The CDR3 DNA sequence: TGTGCCAGCTCAAACAACAGGGGGCAGTCACCCCTCCACTTT. This encodes CASSNNRGQSPLHF.